The 9 T cell receptor beta chains reported below all come from one sample, sequenced in a study of metastatic and nonmetastatic thyroid tumors. No patient received treatment before thyroid surgery. TCRdb ran MiXCR on the PCR reads. There are about 69,000 clones in the sample; about 14% occur only once, and over 6.5% lies in the top ten. The sample was blood. These receptors were collected from a male donor with papillary thyroid cancer or a benign thyroid nodule (not recorded which). Some clones in this sample may be carry-over from other donors' samples.

A few counts support this clone. The chain has TRBV6-1 and TRBJ2-7, with 7 bases that match TRBD2. The CDR3 has 13 amino acids. Germline CDR1 MNHNS, CDR2 SASEGT. V trimming: 6 bases; J trimming: 2 bases; junction bases outside the gene matches: 4. CDR3 sequence: CASSHGTTYEQYF. The CDR3 DNA reads TGTGCCAGCAGCCACGGGACTACCTACGAGCAGTACTTC.

The sample holds many counts of this clone. V gene TRBV9 combines with J gene TRBJ2-1; D remains unclear. This CDR3 has 13 amino acids. Germline CDR1 reads SGDLS; CDR2 reads YYNGEE. Trimming left V 0 bases short and J 6 bases short, with 7 bases between. CDR3 nucleotides: TGTGCCAGCAGCGTAGGTCGAAGCAATGAGCAGTTCTTC. It specifies CASSVGRSNEQFF.

This clone was detected ten times or more. The sample has other DNA sequences that encode this CDR3 too. The gene calls are TRBV12-3 or TRBV12-4 and TRBJ2-5; maybe TRBD2 (7 bases). The CDR3 covers 16 residues. V gave up 8 bases and J gave up 1 base, with 20 bases separating them. Here the CDR3 reads CASHPREGEAQETQYF. The CDR3 DNA follows: TGTGCCAGCCACCCGAGGGAGGGGGAGGCCCAAGAGACCCAGTACTTC.

The genes are TRBV30 and TRBJ2-7, with 7 bases aligning to TRBD2. In germline, CDR1 is GTSNPN, CDR2 SVGIG (reference sequence). The CDR3 sequence is 14 residues long. With V trimmed by 2 bases and J by 5 bases, 9 bases remained unmatched. DNA for the CDR3: TGTGCCTGGAGTCGTATCGGGAGGAATAACGAGCAGTACTTC. Its translation is CAWSRIGRNNEQYF.

This clone was seen many times. J is TRBJ2-7 and V is TRBV6-1, with D perhaps matching TRBD1 (6 bases). Per the germline V gene, CDR1 is MNHNS and CDR2 is SASEGT. V lost 5 bases to trimming and J lost 4 bases, with 9 bases between them. The length of the CDR3 is 12 residues. The CDR3 loop reads CASSSQGYEQYV. The CDR3 DNA reads as TGTGCCAGCAGTTCACAGGGTTACGAGCAGTACGTC.

This clone was seen at least ten times. The identical CDR3 is also encoded by other nucleotide sequences in the sample. The CDR3 nucleotides read TGTGCCAGCAGTTTAAACGGTGAGCCCAATGAGCAGTTCTTC. Residues: CASSLNGEPNEQFF. The chain combines TRBV12-3 or TRBV12-4 with TRBJ2-1; D gene uncertain. The CDR3 runs to 14 residues. V dropped 2 bases and J dropped 6 bases, with 11 bases sitting between them.

There are a few counts of this clone. This may be a read error: a much more frequent sequence differs by one nucleotide. The chain combines TRBV10-3 with TRBJ1-2; D gene unclear. Trimming stripped 10 bases from V and 4 bases from J, with 19 bases between. This CDR3 is 14 amino acids long. Germline V gene lookup returns CDR1 ENHRY and CDR2 SYGVKD. The DNA of the CDR3 is TGTGCCACCATGGACCGGGAGACGAGCTATGGCTACACCTTC. Encoded protein: CATMDRETSYGYTF.

At least ten counts were recorded for this clone. V usage is TRBV5-6 and J usage is TRBJ2-5, with 8 bases that match TRBD1. V lost 3 bases, J lost 5 bases, and 6 bases stayed unmatched. The CDR3 spans 14 residues. CDR1 SGHDT and CDR2 YYEEEE come from the germline V gene. The CDR3 protein is CASSSQGGTETQYF. The CDR3 nucleotides read TGTGCCAGCAGCTCACAGGGGGGCACGGAGACCCAGTACTTC.

This clone was counted a few times. A read error may explain this, as a much larger clone is one base away. The rearrangement uses TRBV6-1 and TRBJ2-3, with D unclear. CDR3 size: 14 residues. Germline loops: CDR1 MNHNS, CDR2 SASEGT. The CDR3 is CASSPETARDTQCF. DNA of the CDR3: TGTGCCAGCAGCCCTGAAACGGCTAGGGATACGCAGTGTTTT.